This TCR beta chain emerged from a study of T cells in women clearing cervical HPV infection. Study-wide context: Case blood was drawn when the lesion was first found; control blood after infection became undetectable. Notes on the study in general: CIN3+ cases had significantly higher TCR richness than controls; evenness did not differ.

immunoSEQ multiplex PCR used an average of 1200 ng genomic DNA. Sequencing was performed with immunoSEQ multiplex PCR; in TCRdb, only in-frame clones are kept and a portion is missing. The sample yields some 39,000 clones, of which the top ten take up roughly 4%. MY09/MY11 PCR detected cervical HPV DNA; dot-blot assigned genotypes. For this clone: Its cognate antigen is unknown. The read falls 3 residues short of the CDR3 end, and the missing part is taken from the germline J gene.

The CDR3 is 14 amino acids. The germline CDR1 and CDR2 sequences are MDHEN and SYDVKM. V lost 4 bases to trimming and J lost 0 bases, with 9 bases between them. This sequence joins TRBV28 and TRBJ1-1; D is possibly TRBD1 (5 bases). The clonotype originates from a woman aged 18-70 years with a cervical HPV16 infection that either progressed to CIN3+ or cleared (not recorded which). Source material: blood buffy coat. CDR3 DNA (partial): TGTGCCAGCAGTTCTCCAGGGTTGAACACTGAA. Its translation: CASSSPGLNTE. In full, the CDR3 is CASSSPGLNTEAFF.